This T cell receptor beta chain comes out of a study of neurological immune-mediated disorders (dated by TCRdb to the late 2010s). Context from the whole study: Of the 35 or so multiple sclerosis patients, approximately 31 had relapsing-remitting MS and 3 had secondary progressive MS. The study compared peripheral blood TCR-beta repertoires of HTLV-I-associated myelopathy (HAM/TSP) patients, multiple sclerosis patients and healthy controls using UMI-based sequencing. The roughly 99 TCR-beta libraries covered PBMC samples along with longitudinal samples, technical triplicates, and paired sorted CD4+ and CD8+ T-cell subsets. The cohort comprised about 70 subjects: approximately 15 HAM/TSP patients, 35 or so multiple sclerosis patients and about 20 healthy controls.

This clonotype was seen many times. Its antigen is currently not known. Base qualities are not provided; no much larger clone lies one nucleotide away. cDNA was synthesized by template-switch 5'RACE using a primer with a 10-nucleotide random unique molecular identifier that tagged each TCR transcript. Each sequencing run produced over 180 million TCR-beta sequences covering 15-18 subjects. Total RNA was extracted with the RNeasy kit. The KAPA Real-time Library Amplification kit was used to amplify TCR-beta VDJ regions with primers targeting the TCR constant region and the 5'RACE anchor. A first PCR added sample indexes and Illumina adaptors, after which a second PCR increased the library yield. The roughly 650 bp TCR product was size-selected on a 2% E-gel SizeSelection system after Ampure bead purification. Before pooling, library quality was assessed on a Bioanalyzer, concentration was determined with Qubit, and library quantification was performed with the Kapa Library Quantification kit. An Illumina HiSeq 2500 sequenced the libraries paired-end 2 x 150 bp. To increase sequence diversity, roughly 24-31% phiX was spiked into each library pool. The source study handled its data this way. Quality-filtered reads were processed with the UMI-based MiGEC pipeline, which removed over 80% of raw TCR sequences during error correction. VDJ genes were aligned to IMGT germline references, and clonotypes were defined by unique CDR3 amino acid sequence plus V-J genes. Clonal expansion, Shannon diversity and CDR3 relatedness (CalcPairwiseDistances, ClusterSamples) were evaluated with VDJtools, and phylogenetic trees were built with CLCbio workbench. Using coefficient-of-variation modelling across technical triplicates, the study counted a clone as expanded if it had at least 8 unique UMIs. TCRdb passed the public sequencing reads through fastp at Q25 and MiXCR, retaining productive beta sequences. Identical CDR3 protein sequences are pooled into one entry, listed with their most common genes and DNA. It is TCRdb's table, rather than the study itself, that gives the V and J calls and clone size. Present in this sample are around 62,000 distinct CDR3 sequences, roughly 4% of which were seen just once. Of the sample, about 2.6% is held by the ten largest clones.

What the research found in general, with its limitations: The MS cluster showed no association with clinical or MRI features, and the authors stated that larger cohorts are needed. Expanded clones from different subjects shared no identical CDR3 amino acid sequences, which suggests that TCR-beta repertoires were private in all groups. The highest TCR clonal expansion was observed in HAM/TSP patients, whereas the lowest was observed in MS patients, even when compared with healthy controls. Phylogenetic analysis grouped repertoires from 18 of 34 MS patients into a cluster of related CDR3 sequences, suggesting a possible repertoire-level signature.

Unsorted PBMC libraries were generated from 2 million PBMCs stored in RNAlater at -80 °C until RNA extraction. The multiple sclerosis patients were enrolled in a US clinical protocol that evaluated disease progression with magnetic resonance imaging. Peripheral blood was subjected to Ficoll-Hypaque density gradient centrifugation to isolate PBMCs, which were then cryopreserved in liquid nitrogen. Sequenced sample: PBMCs. The sequence was obtained from a middle-aged man with multiple sclerosis.

The nucleotide sequence reads TGCAGTGCTAGAGATCACGGGACAGGGAGCACTGAAGCTTTCTTT. Its translation is CSARDHGTGSTEAFF. The sequence is built from TRBV20-1 and TRBJ1-1, and TRBD1 aligns with 9 junction nucleotides. The germline V end is reduced by 0 bases and the J end by 4 bases; junction bases left unmatched: 6. The germline V gene (reference sequence) supplies CDR1 DFQATT and CDR2 SNEGSKA. Inclusive of the bounding cysteine and phenylalanine, the CDR3 is 15 residues long. Only the CDR3 part of the read is kept: 45 bases, read in frame from the first base.